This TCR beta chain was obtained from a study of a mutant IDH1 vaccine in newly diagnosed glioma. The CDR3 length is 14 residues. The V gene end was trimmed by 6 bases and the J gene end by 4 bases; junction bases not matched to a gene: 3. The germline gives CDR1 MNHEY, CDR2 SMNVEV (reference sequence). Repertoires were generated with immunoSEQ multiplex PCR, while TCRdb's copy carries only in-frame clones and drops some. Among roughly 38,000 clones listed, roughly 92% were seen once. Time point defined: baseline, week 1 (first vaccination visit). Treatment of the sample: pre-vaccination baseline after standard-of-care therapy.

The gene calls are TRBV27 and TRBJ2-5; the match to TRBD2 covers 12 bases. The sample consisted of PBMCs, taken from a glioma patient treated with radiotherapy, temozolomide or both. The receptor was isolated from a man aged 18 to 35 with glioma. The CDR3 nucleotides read TGTGCCAGCAGGGGACTAGCGGGTGTAGAGACCCAGTACTTC. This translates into CASRGLAGVETQYF.